The clone carrying this T cell receptor beta chain came up once. Using immunoSEQ multiplex PCR, the repertoire was profiled, and TCRdb retains in-frame clones only, with some absent. The data show about 75,000 clones, roughly 94% seen once. These data come from a study of control samples from healthy donors and cancer patients. This CDR3 has 17 amino acids. V was clipped by 5 bases and J by 0 bases; unmatched bases: 4. CDR1 is SSHAT and CDR2 is FNYEAQ in the germline V gene (reference sequence). Sequencing input: blood. This rearrangement joins TRBV7-7 to TRBJ2-3, with 14 bases fitting TRBD2. The sequence came from a woman in her 40s in good health. In nucleotides, the CDR3 is TGTGCCAGCAGCCCAGGACTAGCGGGAGGAAGCACAGATACGCAGTATTTT. Its protein is CASSPGLAGGSTDTQYF.